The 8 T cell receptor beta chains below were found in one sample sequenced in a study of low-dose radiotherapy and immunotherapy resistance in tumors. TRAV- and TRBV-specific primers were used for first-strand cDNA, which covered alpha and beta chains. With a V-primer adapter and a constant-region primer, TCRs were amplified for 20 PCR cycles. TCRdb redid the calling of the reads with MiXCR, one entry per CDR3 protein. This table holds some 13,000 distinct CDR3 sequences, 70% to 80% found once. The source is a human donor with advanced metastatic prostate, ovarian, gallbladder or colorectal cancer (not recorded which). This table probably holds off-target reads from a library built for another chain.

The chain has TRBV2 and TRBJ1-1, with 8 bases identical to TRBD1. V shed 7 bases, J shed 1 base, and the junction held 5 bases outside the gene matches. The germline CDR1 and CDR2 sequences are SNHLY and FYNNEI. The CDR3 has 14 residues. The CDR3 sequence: CASTADRANTEAFF. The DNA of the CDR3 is TGTGCCAGCACCGCGGACAGGGCGAACACTGAAGCTTTCTTT.

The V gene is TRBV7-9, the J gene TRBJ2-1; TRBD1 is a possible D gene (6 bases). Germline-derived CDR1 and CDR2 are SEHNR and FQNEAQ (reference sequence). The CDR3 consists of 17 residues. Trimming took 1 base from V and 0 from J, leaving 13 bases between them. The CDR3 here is CASSLGLGARSYNEQFF. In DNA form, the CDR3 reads TGTGCCAGCAGCTTAGGTTTGGGGGCCCGCTCCTACAATGAGCAGTTCTTC.

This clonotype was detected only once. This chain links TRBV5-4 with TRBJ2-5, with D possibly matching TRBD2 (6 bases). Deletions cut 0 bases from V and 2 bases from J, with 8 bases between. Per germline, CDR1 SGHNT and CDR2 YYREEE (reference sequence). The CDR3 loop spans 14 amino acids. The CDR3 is CASSLVSGQETQYF. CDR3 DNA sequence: TGTGCCAGCAGCTTGGTTAGCGGACAAGAGACCCAGTACTTC.

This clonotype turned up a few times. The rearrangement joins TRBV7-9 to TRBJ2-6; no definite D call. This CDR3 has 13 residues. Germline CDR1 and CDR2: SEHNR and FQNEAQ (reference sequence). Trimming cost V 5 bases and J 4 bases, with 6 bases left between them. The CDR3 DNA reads TGTGCCAGCAGCCCTGAGGGGGCCAACGTCCTGACTTTC. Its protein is CASSPEGANVLTF.

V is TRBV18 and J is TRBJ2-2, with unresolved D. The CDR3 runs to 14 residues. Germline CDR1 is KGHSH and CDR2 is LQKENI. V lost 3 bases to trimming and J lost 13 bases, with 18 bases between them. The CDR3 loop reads CASSPVGRFDRLFF. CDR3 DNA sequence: TGTGCCAGCTCACCTGTCGGACGGTTTGATCGGCTGTTTTTT. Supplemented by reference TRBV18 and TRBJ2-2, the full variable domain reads NAGVMQNPRHLVRRRGQEARLRCSPMKGHSHVYWYRQLPEEGLKFMVYLQKENIIDESGMPKERFSAEFPKEGPSILRIQQVVRGDSAAYFCASSPVGRFDRLFFGEGSRLTVL.

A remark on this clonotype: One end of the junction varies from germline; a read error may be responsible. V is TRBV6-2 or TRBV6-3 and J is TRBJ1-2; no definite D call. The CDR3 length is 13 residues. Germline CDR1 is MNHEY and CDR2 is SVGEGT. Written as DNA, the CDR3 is TGCGCCAGCAGTTACTCTCAGTACTATGGCTACACCTTC. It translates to CASSYSQYYGYTF.

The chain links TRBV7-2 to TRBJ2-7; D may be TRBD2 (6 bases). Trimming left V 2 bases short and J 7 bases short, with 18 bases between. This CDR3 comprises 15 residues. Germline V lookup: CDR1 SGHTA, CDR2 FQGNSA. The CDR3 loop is CASSLRSGTGGEQYF. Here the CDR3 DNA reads TGTGCCAGCAGCTTACGGTCCGGGACCGGGGGAGAGCAGTACTTC.

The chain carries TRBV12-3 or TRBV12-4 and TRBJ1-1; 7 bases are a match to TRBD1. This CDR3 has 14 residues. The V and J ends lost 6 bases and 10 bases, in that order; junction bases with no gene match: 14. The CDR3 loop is CASSLQTTGFGAFF. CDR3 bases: TGTGCCAGCAGCCTCCAGACGACAGGGTTCGGAGCTTTCTTT.